This T cell receptor beta chain emerged from a study of beta chain features in type 1 diabetes. Turning to this clone: Its target is unknown.

The study, taken as a whole, reports: For Type 1 diabetes patients, all four CD4+ subsets carried TCRB CDR3s that were moderately but significantly shorter.

Per the germline V gene, CDR1 is SGHTA and CDR2 is FQGNSA. Trimming cost V 5 bases and J 0 bases; bases outside gene matches: 4. This CDR3 is 14 amino acids long. As every portion of the isolated RNA was reverse transcribed, the sequencing read expressed TCRB transcripts. The method was immunoSEQ multiplex PCR; TCRdb's version includes in-frame clones alone and lacks a portion of them. The sample has hundreds of thousands of clones, around 28% seen once. Sorted CD4+ subsets: naive, central memory, regulatory, stem cell-like memory (CD45RO/CCR7/CD25/CD127/CD95/CD27 panel). The receptor comes from a man aged 18 to 30 in good health. The sequenced sample consisted of naive CD4+ T cells from blood. This chain joins TRBV7-2 and TRBJ2-7; 7 positions agree with TRBD1. The CDR3 nucleotides are TGTGCCAGCAGCCCAGGGACAGTCTCCTACGAGCAGTACTTC. Protein: CASSPGTVSYEQYF.